The text below deals with one TCR beta chain. Germline CDR1 is MNHNS and CDR2 is SASEGT. This CDR3 contains 15 residues. V lost 1 base, J lost 8 bases, and 10 bases stayed unmatched. The entry originates in a study of T cell responses to AZD1222 COVID-19 vaccine. Sequencing used immunoSEQ multiplex PCR; TCRdb keeps in-frame clones, though not all of them. The sample includes more than 150,000 clones, roughly 92% of them seen just once. The chain is built from TRBV6-1 and TRBJ1-2, with 7 positions matching TRBD1. This receptor was obtained from an adult in good health. Specimen: peripheral blood, collected on day 0 of AZD1222 vaccination. CDR3 in DNA: TGTGCCAGCAGTGAAGTTGCAGGGGGTATTTACGGCTACACCTTC. Residues: CASSEVAGGIYGYTF.